Listed here is a single TCR beta chain. No antigen is known for it. This sample is drawn from a study of blood T cells in healthy people across ages. Study observations and caveats: Among T cells, TCR beta diversity per million cells dropped roughly linearly as age rose.

From germline, CDR1 is ENHRY and CDR2 SYGVKD. Deletions cut 6 bases from V and 4 bases from J, with 22 bases between. The CDR3 is 18 residues long. Combining a sample-barcoded 5' primer with a J-beta primer mix, a second PCR ran for roughly 7 to 12 cycles. Each CDR3 protein gets one entry after TCRdb re-called the 5' RACE reads with MiXCR. Among 950,000 to 1,200,000 distinct CDR3 sequences, more than 30% were seen once, and the ten largest hold over 10%. The TCR comes from a man aged 18 to 30 in good health. The chain links TRBV10-3 to TRBJ2-6, with a tentative D call TRBD2 (5 bases). Sequences were obtained from blood. The CDR3 loop is CAIRRTDGAAYGANVLTF. The DNA for the CDR3 is TGTGCCATCAGGCGGACGGATGGAGCGGCGTACGGGGCCAACGTCCTGACTTTC.